Below, 17 T cell receptor beta chains from the same sample are listed, as sequenced in a study of blood T cell repertoires in COVID-19 (dated by TCRdb to about 2020). The method behind the library was the immunoSEQ multiplex PCR assay. TCRdb provides this immuneACCESS table in a form limited to in-frame rearrangements. Some clones are lacking; in checked studies, under half of them reflect an unresolved V gene, and why the rest are absent is not known. This sample comprises 300,000 to 400,000 clones, around nine tenths of them detected only once. The top ten clones comprise 7% to 8% of the sample. Sequenced sample: peripheral blood. The receptors were sampled from a woman in her 70s with COVID-19, enrolled during active disease.

The chain joins TRBV2 to TRBJ1-1; tentative D call: TRBD1 (6 bases). The CDR3 is 13 residues long. V lost 7 bases to trimming and J lost 5 bases, with 14 bases between them. Germline V CDR1 and CDR2: SNHLY, FYNNEI. The CDR3 region has the DNA TGTGCCAGCACCTCAGGGGAAAAGACTGAAGCTTTCTTT. This translates into CASTSGEKTEAFF.

The chain is built from TRBV3-1 (or the pseudogene TRBV3-2) and TRBJ2-2; D is possibly TRBD1 (5 bases). Germline V gene sequence: CDR1 LGHDT, CDR2 YNNKEL (reference sequence). V lost 9 bases and J 3 bases, leaving 14 bases between the germline ends. The CDR3 length is 14 residues. In DNA form, the CDR3 reads TGTGCCAGGGGGCCAACTCCTTACACCGGGGAGCTGTTTTTT. This gives the protein CARGPTPYTGELFF.

The chain uses TRBV7-2 and TRBJ2-3; 10 nucleotides match TRBD2. The CDR3 is made up of 14 amino acids. V shed 1 base and J 10 bases; nucleotides not matched to a gene: 5. Per germline, CDR1 SGHTA and CDR2 FQGNSA. The CDR3 DNA is TGTGCCAGCAGCTTAGAGCCTAGCGGGGGATCGCAGTATTTT. Translating it yields CASSLEPSGGSQYF.

The genes are TRBV5-4 and TRBJ1-1, with a possible D match to TRBD1 (6 bases). Germline lookup yields CDR1 SGHNT and CDR2 YYREEE (reference sequence). The germline V and J ends were trimmed by 2 bases and 5 bases, with 13 bases remaining between them. There are 14 residues in the CDR3. The CDR3 is CASSFQGMGTEAFF. The DNA of the CDR3 is TGTGCCAGCAGCTTTCAGGGGATGGGGACTGAAGCTTTCTTT.

V and J are TRBV28 and TRBJ1-5; a possible D gene is TRBD1 (6 bases). In germline, CDR1 is MDHEN, CDR2 SYDVKM. CDR3 length: 12 residues. V lost 8 bases, J lost 9 bases, and 14 bases lay in between. The CDR3 DNA reads as TGTGCCAGCGTAGGGACAAAAGGGCCCCAGCATTTT. This sequence encodes CASVGTKGPQHF.

This sequence joins TRBV28 and TRBJ1-5, with TRBD1 identical over 7 bases. Germline loops: CDR1 MDHEN, CDR2 SYDVKM. CDR3 length equals 15 residues. With V trimmed by 7 bases and J by 3 bases, 9 bases remained unmatched. The CDR3, as DNA: TGTGCCAGCAACCCCTACAGGGGCCCCAATCAGCCCCAGCATTTT. It specifies CASNPYRGPNQPQHF.

The chain links TRBV18 to TRBJ1-5; tentative D call: TRBD1 (6 bases). Deletions cut 6 bases from V and 4 bases from J, with 16 bases between. The CDR3 sequence is 15 residues long. Germline loops: CDR1 KGHSH, CDR2 LQKENI. The CDR3 spells CASSPETGYNQPQHF. The CDR3 DNA reads TGTGCCAGCTCGCCTGAGACAGGTTATAATCAGCCCCAGCATTTT.

The rearrangement links TRBV3-1 (or the pseudogene TRBV3-2) to TRBJ1-6; a weak D match, TRBD1 (5 bases). Trimming cost V 0 bases and J 11 bases, with 11 bases left between them. This CDR3 region has 14 residues. Germline V gene lookup returns CDR1 LGHDT and CDR2 YNNKEL (reference sequence). The CDR3, as DNA: TGTGCCAGCAGCCAAGAAGGGCCAGGGACACCCCTCCACTTT. Amino acids: CASSQEGPGTPLHF.

In nucleotides, the CDR3 is TGTGCCAGCAGCTCCCCAGGGAGGCACAACACTGAAGCTTTCTTT. Its protein product is CASSSPGRHNTEAFF. The rearrangement links TRBV7-9 to TRBJ1-1; a weak D match, TRBD1 (5 bases). CDR1 and CDR2 from the germline V gene are SEHNR and FQNEAQ (reference sequence). This CDR3 comprises 15 residues. V lost 4 bases to trimming and J lost 2 bases, with 14 bases between them.

For the CDR3, the DNA is TGTGCCAGTAGTTCCAGACAGATCCTCACTGAAGCTTTCTTT. It encodes CASSSRQILTEAFF. The chain joins TRBV19 to TRBJ1-1; a possible D gene is TRBD1 (5 bases). Germline V gives CDR1 LNHDA, CDR2 SQIVND (reference sequence). V was pared by 5 bases and J by 4 bases, with 14 bases between. CDR3 length: 14 amino acids.

The V gene is TRBV5-1, the J gene TRBJ2-2; no reliable D call. Trimming stripped 4 bases from V and 7 bases from J, with 14 bases between. There are 14 residues in the CDR3. In germline, CDR1 is SGHRS, CDR2 YFSETQ. The CDR3 reads CASSPGVDGGELFF. For the CDR3, the DNA is TGCGCCAGCAGCCCAGGCGTCGACGGCGGGGAGCTGTTTTTT.

V is TRBV30 and J is TRBJ1-1; D is ambiguous. The CDR3 loop spans 12 amino acids. Germline V gene sequence: CDR1 GTSNPN, CDR2 SVGIG (reference sequence). The ends were cut back, 1 base at V and 11 bases at J, with 14 bases in the middle. The CDR3, as DNA: TGTGCCTGGAGTGAACTCGGAGGGTTTGCTTTCTTT. Translated, it gives CAWSELGGFAFF.

The V and J genes are TRBV12-3 or TRBV12-4 and TRBJ2-3; D call uncertain. CDR3 length: 13 amino acids. V lost 2 bases to trimming and J lost 1 base, with 4 bases between them. CDR3: CASSLSGTDTQYF. The CDR3 region has the DNA TGTGCCAGCAGTTTATCGGGCACAGATACGCAGTATTTT.

J is TRBJ1-2 and V is TRBV5-6; D might be TRBD1 (5 bases). Germline V gives CDR1 SGHDT, CDR2 YYEEEE. V was clipped by 3 bases and J by 0 bases, with 12 bases between them. The CDR3 sequence is 15 residues long. In DNA form, the CDR3 reads TGTGCCAGCAGCTCCCCCCAGACAGCTAACTATGGCTACACCTTC. Translated, it gives CASSSPQTANYGYTF.

The chain is built from TRBV3-1 (or the pseudogene TRBV3-2) and TRBJ1-4; 9 bases are a match to TRBD1. The V and J ends lost 3 bases and 6 bases, in that order; junction bases with no gene match: 5. There are 15 residues in the CDR3. CDR1 is LGHDT and CDR2 is YNNKEL in the germline V gene (reference sequence). The CDR3 nucleotides read TGTGCCAGCAGCCACCCTGGGGACAGGGATGAAAAACTGTTTTTT. It encodes CASSHPGDRDEKLFF.

This rearrangement joins TRBV29-1 to TRBJ2-4, with D possibly matching TRBD2 (6 bases). Germline V gene lookup returns CDR1 SQVTM and CDR2 ANQGSEA. The length of the CDR3 is 15 residues. V was shortened by 4 bases and J by 9 bases, with 22 bases between the two germline ends. As DNA, the CDR3 is TGCAGCGTTGGGGGCGGAGGCGGGGAAGGCGGCATTCAGTACTTC. It translates to CSVGGGGGEGGIQYF.

The chain links TRBV30 to TRBJ2-7; the D is unclear. CDR1 GTSNPN and CDR2 SVGIG come from the germline V gene (reference sequence). Trimming pared 6 bases from V and 0 bases from J, leaving 15 bases between. This CDR3 contains 14 residues. In DNA form, the CDR3 reads TGTGCCTGCAGCGCGGCGCTAAGCTCCTACGAGCAGTACTTC. Translating gives CACSAALSSYEQYF. The full variable domain, with the rest looked up from reference TRBV30 and TRBJ2-7, is SQTIHQWPATLVQPVGSPLSLECTVEGTSNPNLYWYRQAAGRGLQLLFYSVGIGQISSEVPQNLSASRPQDRQFILSSKKLLLSDSGFYLCACSAALSSYEQYFGPGTRLTVT.